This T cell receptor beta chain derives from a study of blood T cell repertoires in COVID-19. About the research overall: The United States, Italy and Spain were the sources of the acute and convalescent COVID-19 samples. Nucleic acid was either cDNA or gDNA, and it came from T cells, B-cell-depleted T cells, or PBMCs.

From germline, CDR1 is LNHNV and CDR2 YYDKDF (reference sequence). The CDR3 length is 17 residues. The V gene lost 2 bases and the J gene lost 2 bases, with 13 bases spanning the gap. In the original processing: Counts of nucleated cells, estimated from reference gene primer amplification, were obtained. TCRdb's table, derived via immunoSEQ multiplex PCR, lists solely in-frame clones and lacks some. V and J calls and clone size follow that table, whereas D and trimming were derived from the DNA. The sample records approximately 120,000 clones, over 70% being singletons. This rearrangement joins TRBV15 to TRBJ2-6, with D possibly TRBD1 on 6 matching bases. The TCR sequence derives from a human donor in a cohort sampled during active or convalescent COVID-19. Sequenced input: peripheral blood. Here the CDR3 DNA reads TGTGCCACCAGCAGAAGCAGGGGACCGCCTGGGGCCAACGTCCTGACTTTC. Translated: CATSRSRGPPGANVLTF.